This T cell receptor (beta chain) derives from a study of shared clonotypes between healthy human individuals. Study information: Ranging from 18 to 49 in age, donors were a couple of women and three men.

This clone has just a few counts. V was clipped by 0 bases and J by 6 bases, with 6 bases between them. Germline V gene data show CDR1 as SGHDN and CDR2 as FVKESK. There are 13 residues in the CDR3. Each replicate PCR on the sorted subsets used around 200 ng DNA (around 30,000 T cell genomes). Profiling relied on immunoSEQ multiplex PCR, and the TCRdb table lists in-frame clones only, not all of them. The sample has roughly 1,100,000 clones; about three quarters are singletons. Healthy and HIV-negative, the adult donors had no recent acute infections or vaccinations. This sequence joins TRBV14 and TRBJ1-5; D remains ambiguous. Sequencing input: memory CD4+ T cells sorted from blood. Subset indicated: CD45RA-negative fraction. This TCR was recovered from a man aged 18 to 29 in good health. The CDR3 bases are TGTGCCAGCAGCCAAGAAAAGTCTCAGCCCCAGCATTTT. Translated, it gives CASSQEKSQPQHF.